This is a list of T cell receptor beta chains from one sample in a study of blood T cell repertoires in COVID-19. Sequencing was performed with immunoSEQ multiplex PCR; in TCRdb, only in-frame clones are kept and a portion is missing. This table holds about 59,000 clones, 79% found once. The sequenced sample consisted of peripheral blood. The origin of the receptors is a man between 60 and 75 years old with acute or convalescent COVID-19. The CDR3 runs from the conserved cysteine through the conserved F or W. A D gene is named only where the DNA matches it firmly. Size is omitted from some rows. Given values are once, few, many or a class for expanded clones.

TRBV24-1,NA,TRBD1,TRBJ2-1,CATSAQSRGTYNEQFF,TGTGCCACCAGTGCCCAAAGCAGGGGGACATACAATGAGCAGTTCTTC
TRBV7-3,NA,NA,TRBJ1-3,CASSQGGGGGRNTIYF,TGTGCCAGCAGCCAAGGAGGTGGGGGAGGCAGAAACACCATATATTTT
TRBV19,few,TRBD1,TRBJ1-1,CASSRGGQGKTEAFF,TGTGCCAGTAGTAGAGGGGGACAGGGCAAAACTGAAGCTTTCTTT
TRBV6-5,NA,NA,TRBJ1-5,CASSYSSVSNQPQHF,TGTGCCAGCAGTTACTCATCAGTATCCAATCAGCCCCAGCATTTT
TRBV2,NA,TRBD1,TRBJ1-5,CASRPSGTGGFQPQHF,TGTGCCAGCAGGCCTTCCGGGACAGGGGGCTTTCAGCCCCAGCATTTT
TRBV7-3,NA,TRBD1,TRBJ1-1,CASSPTPGGVTEAFF,TGTGCCAGCAGCCCCACCCCAGGGGGCGTCACTGAAGCTTTCTTT
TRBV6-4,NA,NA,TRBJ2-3,CASSEQGRADTQYF,TGTGCCAGCAGTGAGCAGGGGCGGGCAGATACGCAGTATTTT
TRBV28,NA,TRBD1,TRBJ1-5,CASSLGQGDNQPQHF,TGTGCCAGCAGTTTGGGACAGGGAGACAATCAGCCCCAGCATTTT
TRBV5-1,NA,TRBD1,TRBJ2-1,CASSEEGQRQFNEQFF,TGCGCCAGCAGCGAAGAGGGACAGAGACAATTCAATGAGCAGTTCTTC
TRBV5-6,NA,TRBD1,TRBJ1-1,CASSLWTGPQGDTEAFF,TGTGCCAGCAGCTTATGGACAGGACCCCAGGGGGACACTGAAGCTTTCTTT
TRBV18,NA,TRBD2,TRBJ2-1,CASSPYQLAGERYNEQFF,TGTGCCAGCTCACCTTATCAACTAGCGGGAGAGAGGTACAATGAGCAGTTCTTC
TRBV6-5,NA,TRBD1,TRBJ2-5,CASSSLGQGRETQYF,TGTGCCAGCAGTTCCCTGGGACAGGGGAGGGAGACCCAGTACTTC
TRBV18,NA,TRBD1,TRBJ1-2,CASSPRTGADYGYTF,TGTGCCAGCTCACCGCGGACAGGGGCGGACTATGGCTACACCTTC
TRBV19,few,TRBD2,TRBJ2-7,CASKALAGANEQYF,TGTGCCAGTAAGGCACTAGCGGGAGCCAACGAGCAGTACTTC
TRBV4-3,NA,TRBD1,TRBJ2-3,CASSQEPPARGYPDTQYF,TGCGCCAGCAGCCAAGAGCCTCCGGCCAGGGGGTACCCAGATACGCAGTATTTT
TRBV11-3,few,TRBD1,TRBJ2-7,CASSLRTGREQYF,TGTGCCAGCAGCTTACGGACAGGGCGGGAGCAGTACTTC
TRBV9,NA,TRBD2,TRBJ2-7,CASSVGRAGGYEQYF,TGTGCCAGCAGCGTAGGTCGAGCGGGAGGCTACGAGCAGTACTTC
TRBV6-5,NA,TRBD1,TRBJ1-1,CASSYVGQGDTEAFF,TGTGCCAGCAGTTACGTAGGACAGGGTGACACTGAAGCTTTCTTT
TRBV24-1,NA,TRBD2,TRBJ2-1,CATSDLKRTSGTNNEQFF,TGTGCCACCAGTGATCTAAAACGGACTAGCGGGACCAACAATGAGCAGTTCTTC
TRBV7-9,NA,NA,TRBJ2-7,CASSGGIRGAHEQYF,TGTGCCAGCAGCGGGGGTATTCGGGGGGCGCACGAGCAGTACTTC
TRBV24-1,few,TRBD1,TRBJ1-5,CATSDPRGDRPNQPQHF,TGTGCCACCAGTGATCCTAGGGGGGACAGGCCGAATCAGCCCCAGCATTTT
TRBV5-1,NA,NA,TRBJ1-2,CASSLSRGKDGYTF,TGCGCCAGCAGCTTGTCCAGGGGCAAGGATGGCTACACCTTC
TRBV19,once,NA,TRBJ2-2,CASSPRAGGNTGELFF,TGTGCCAGTAGCCCTAGGGCAGGAGGGAACACCGGGGAGCTGTTTTTT
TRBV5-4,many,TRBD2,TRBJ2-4,CASSPLAGENIQYF,TGTGCCAGCAGCCCCCTAGCGGGGGAAAACATTCAGTACTTC
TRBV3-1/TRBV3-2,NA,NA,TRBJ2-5,CASSQGGGTQYF,TGTGCCAGCAGCCAAGGAGGTGGGACCCAGTACTTC
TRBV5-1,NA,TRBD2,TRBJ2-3,CASSLVTSGSLDTQYF,TGCGCCAGCAGCTTGGTCACTAGCGGGAGTTTAGATACGCAGTATTTT
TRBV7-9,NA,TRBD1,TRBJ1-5,CASSGEADRRDSQPQHF,TGTGCCAGCAGCGGAGAGGCGGACAGAAGGGACAGTCAGCCCCAGCATTTT
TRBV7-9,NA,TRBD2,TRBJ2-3,CASSSVKSGGRATDTQYF,TGTGCCAGCAGCTCTGTGAAGTCAGGCGGGAGAGCCACAGATACGCAGTATTTT
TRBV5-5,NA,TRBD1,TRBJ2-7,CASSFRGPGSEQYF,TGTGCCAGCAGCTTCAGGGGGCCGGGGAGCGAGCAGTACTTC
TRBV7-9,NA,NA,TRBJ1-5,CASSSNSNQPQHF,TGTGCCAGCAGCTCAAATAGCAATCAGCCCCAGCATTTT
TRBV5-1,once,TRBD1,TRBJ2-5,CASSAQGVETQYF,TGCGCCAGCAGCGCACAGGGGGTGGAGACCCAGTACTTC
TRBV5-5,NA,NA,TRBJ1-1,CASSLLPGVSTEAFF,TGTGCCAGCAGCTTGCTCCCGGGGGTAAGCACTGAAGCTTTCTTT
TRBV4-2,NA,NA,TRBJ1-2,CASSHREDYGYTF,TGTGCCAGCAGCCACAGGGAGGACTATGGCTACACCTTC
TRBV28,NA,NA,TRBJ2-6,CASSLSGTFSGANVLTF,TGTGCCAGCAGTTTATCGGGGACTTTCTCTGGGGCCAACGTCCTGACTTTC
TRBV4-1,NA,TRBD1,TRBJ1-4,CASSQATGATNEKLFF,TGCGCCAGCAGCCAAGCGACAGGGGCAACTAATGAAAAACTGTTTTTT
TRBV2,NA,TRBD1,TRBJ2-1,CASKTGGSYNEQFF,TGTGCCAGTAAAACAGGGGGTTCCTACAATGAGCAGTTCTTC
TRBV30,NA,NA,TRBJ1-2,CALDSNPNYGYTF,TGTGCCCTTGACAGTAACCCTAACTATGGCTACACCTTC
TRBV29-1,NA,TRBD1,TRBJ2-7,CSVRTGVYEQYF,TGCAGCGTTAGGACAGGGGTCTACGAGCAGTACTTC
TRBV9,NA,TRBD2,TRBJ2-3,CASSVGTSGRRPASTDTQYF,TGTGCCAGCAGCGTAGGGACTAGCGGGAGGAGGCCCGCTAGCACAGATACGCAGTATTTT
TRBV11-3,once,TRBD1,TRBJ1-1,CASSPGGVNTEAFF,TGTGCCAGCAGCCCAGGGGGAGTGAACACTGAAGCTTTCTTT
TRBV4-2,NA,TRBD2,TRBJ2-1,CASSQVTGGNLFF,TGTGCCAGCAGCCAAGTGACCGGGGGGAACCTGTTCTTC
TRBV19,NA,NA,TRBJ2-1,CASSMVRRDEQFF,TGTGCCAGTAGTATGGTCCGCAGGGATGAGCAGTTCTTC
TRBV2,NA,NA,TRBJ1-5,CATATEGGQPQHF,TGTGCCACCGCCACCGAAGGGGGACAGCCCCAGCATTTT
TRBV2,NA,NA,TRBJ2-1,CASLLARGEQFF,TGTGCCAGCCTGCTCGCACGGGGTGAGCAGTTCTTC
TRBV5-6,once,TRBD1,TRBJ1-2,CASSHRTGVSYGYTF,TGTGCCAGCAGCCATCGGACAGGGGTTAGCTATGGCTACACCTTC
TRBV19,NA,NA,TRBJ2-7,CASSILAKKVDEQYF,TGTGCCAGTAGTATCCTAGCGAAAAAAGTCGACGAGCAGTACTTC
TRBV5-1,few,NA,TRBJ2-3,CASSLAGADTQYF,TGCGCCAGCAGCTTGGCAGGGGCAGATACGCAGTATTTT
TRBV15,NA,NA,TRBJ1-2,CATSRDQGGYTF,TGTGCCACCAGCAGAGATCAGGGCGGCTACACCTTC
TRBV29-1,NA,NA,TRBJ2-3,CSVDGGLDTQYF,TGCAGCGTTGACGGGGGTTTAGATACGCAGTATTTT
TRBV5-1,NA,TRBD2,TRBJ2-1,CASSPASGSYNEQFF,TGCGCCAGCAGCCCTGCTAGCGGCTCCTACAATGAGCAGTTCTTC
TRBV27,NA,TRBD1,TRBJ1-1,CASSSRTGGNTEAFF,TGTGCCAGCAGTTCCCGGACAGGGGGGAACACTGAAGCTTTCTTT